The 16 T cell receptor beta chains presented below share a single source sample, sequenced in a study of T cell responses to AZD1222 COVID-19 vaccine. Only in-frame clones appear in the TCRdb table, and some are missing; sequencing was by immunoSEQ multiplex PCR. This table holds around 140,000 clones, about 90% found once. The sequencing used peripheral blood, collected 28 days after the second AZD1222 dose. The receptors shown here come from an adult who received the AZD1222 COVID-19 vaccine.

CDR3 sequence reads: CASSLSPANYGYTF. The CDR3, as DNA: TGTGCCAGCAGTTTAAGTCCGGCTAACTATGGCTACACCTTC. The J gene is TRBJ1-2, the V gene TRBV28; D is unresolved. The germline gives CDR1 MDHEN, CDR2 SYDVKM. CDR3 length: 14 residues. The V end was cut by 2 bases, the J end by 0 bases, with 7 bases between.

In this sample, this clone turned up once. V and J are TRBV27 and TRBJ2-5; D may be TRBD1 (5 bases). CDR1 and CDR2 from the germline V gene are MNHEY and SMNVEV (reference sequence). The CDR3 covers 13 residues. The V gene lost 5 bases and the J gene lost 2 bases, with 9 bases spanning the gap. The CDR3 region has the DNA TGTGCCAGCAGTGGGGCAGCACAAGAGACCCAGTACTTC. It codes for CASSGAAQETQYF.

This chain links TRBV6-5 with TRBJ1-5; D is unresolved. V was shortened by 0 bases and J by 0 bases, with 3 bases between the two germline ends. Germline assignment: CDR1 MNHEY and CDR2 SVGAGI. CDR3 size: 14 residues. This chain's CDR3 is CASSYSSSNQPQHF. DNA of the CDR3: TGTGCCAGCAGTTACTCGAGTAGCAATCAGCCCCAGCATTTT.

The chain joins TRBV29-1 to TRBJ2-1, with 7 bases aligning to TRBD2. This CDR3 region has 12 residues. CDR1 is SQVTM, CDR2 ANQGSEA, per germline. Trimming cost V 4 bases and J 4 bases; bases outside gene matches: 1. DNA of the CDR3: TGCAGCGTTGGGCGGGAGTACAATGAGCAGTTCTTC. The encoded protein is CSVGREYNEQFF.

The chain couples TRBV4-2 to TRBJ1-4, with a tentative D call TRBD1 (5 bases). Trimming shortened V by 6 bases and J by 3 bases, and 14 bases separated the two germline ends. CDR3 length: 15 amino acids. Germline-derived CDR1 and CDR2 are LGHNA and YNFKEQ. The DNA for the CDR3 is TGTGCCAGCAGGGGTTTAGGGGAGGCTAATGAAAAACTGTTTTTT. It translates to CASRGLGEANEKLFF.

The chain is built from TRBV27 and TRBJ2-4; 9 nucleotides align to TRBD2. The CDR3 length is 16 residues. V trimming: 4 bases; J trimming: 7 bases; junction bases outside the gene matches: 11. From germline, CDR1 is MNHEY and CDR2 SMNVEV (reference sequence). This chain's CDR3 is CASSSAGAGGLNIQYF. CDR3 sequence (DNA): TGTGCCAGCAGTTCCGCAGGGGCGGGAGGGCTTAACATTCAGTACTTC.

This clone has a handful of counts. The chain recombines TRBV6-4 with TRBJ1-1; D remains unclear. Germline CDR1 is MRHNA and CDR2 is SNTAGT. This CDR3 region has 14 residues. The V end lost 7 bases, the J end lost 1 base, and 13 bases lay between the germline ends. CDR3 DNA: TGTGCCAGCACCGCTAGCCCAGGGAACACTGAAGCTTTCTTT. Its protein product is CASTASPGNTEAFF.

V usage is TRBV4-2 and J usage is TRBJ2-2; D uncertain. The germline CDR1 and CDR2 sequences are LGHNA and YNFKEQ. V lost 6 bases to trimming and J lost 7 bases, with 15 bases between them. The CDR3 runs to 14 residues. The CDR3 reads CASSSGRLVGELFF. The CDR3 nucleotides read TGTGCCAGCAGTTCCGGTCGGCTCGTCGGGGAGCTGTTTTTT.

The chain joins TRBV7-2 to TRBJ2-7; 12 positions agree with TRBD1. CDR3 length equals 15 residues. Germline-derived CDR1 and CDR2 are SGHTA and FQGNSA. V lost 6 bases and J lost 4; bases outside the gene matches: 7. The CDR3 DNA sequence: TGTGCCAGCAGTTATCCGGGACAGGGGGCGTACGAGCAGTACTTC. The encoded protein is CASSYPGQGAYEQYF.

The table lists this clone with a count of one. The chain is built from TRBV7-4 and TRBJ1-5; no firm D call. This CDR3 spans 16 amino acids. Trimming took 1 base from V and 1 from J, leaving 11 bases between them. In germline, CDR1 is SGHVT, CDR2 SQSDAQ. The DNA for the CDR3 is TGTGCCAGCAGCTTAGTTGAGGCGAGGAGCAATCAGCCCCAGCATTTT. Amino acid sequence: CASSLVEARSNQPQHF.

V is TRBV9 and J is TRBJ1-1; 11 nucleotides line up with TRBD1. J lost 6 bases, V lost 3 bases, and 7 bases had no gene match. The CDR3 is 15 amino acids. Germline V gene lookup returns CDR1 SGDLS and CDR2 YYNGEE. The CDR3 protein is CASSAGQGAYPEAFF. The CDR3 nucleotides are TGTGCCAGCAGCGCCGGACAGGGGGCTTATCCTGAAGCTTTCTTT.

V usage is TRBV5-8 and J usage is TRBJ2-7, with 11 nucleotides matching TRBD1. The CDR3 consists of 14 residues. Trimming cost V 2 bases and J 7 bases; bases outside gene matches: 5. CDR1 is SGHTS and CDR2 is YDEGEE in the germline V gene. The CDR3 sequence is CASSLGQGAWEQYV. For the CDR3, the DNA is TGTGCCAGCAGCTTAGGACAGGGGGCATGGGAGCAGTACGTC.

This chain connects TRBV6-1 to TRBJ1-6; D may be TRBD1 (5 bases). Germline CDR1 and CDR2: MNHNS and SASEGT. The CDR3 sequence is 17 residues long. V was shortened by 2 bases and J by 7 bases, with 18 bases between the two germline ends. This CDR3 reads CASSETREAWGNSPLHF. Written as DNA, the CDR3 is TGTGCCAGCAGTGAAACGAGGGAAGCGTGGGGGAATTCACCCCTCCACTTT.

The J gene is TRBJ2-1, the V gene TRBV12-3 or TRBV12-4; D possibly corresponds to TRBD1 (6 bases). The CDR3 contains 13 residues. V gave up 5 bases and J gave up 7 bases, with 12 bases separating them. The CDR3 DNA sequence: TGTGCCAGCAGTAACAGGGCCGGGAATGAGCAGTTCTTC. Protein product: CASSNRAGNEQFF.

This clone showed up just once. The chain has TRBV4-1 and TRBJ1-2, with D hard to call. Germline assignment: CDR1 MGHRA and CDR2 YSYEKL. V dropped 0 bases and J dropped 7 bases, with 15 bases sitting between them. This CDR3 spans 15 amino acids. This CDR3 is CASSQDLSATGGYTF. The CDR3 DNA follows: TGCGCCAGCAGCCAAGATCTTTCGGCCACGGGTGGCTACACCTTC.

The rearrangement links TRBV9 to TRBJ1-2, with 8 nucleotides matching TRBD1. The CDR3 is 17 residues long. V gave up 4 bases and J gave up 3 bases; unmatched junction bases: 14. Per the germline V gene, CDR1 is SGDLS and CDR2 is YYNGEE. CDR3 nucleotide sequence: TGTGCCAGCAGCTTCCGGCTACAGGGGGACGTCGACTATGGCTACACCTTC. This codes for CASSFRLQGDVDYGYTF.